These T cell receptor beta chains were read from a single sample in a study of radiotherapy plus CTLA-4 blockade in lung cancer. Assay used: immunoSEQ multiplex PCR; TCRdb lists only in-frame clones, some missing. Found here are tens of thousands of clones, around 73% of them singletons; the top ten hold around 7.5%. The specimen comprised peripheral blood, sampled from a patient treated with radiotherapy plus ipilimumab. These receptors were taken from a human donor with non-small cell lung cancer who had stable disease on radiotherapy plus ipilimumab. Each CDR3 is given with its conserved first and last residue. Fields, in order: CDR3 protein, CDR3 DNA, D gene, J gene, clone size, V gene. A D gene is named only where the DNA matches it firmly. The size of a clone is reported for some rows only, either as once, few or many, or as a class for expanded clones.

CDR3 protein: CASSVTGGGSYNEQFF; CDR3 DNA: TGTGCCAGCAGCGTAACAGGGGGCGGATCCTACAATGAGCAGTTCTTC; D gene: TRBD1; J gene: TRBJ2-1; clone size: -; V gene: TRBV9
CDR3 protein: CAWRGPDRLSGNTIYF; CDR3 DNA: TGTGCCTGGAGGGGACCGGACAGGCTCTCTGGAAACACCATATATTTT; D gene: TRBD1; J gene: TRBJ1-3; clone size: once; V gene: TRBV30
CDR3 protein: CASSAGPGGYTF; CDR3 DNA: TGCGCCAGCAGTGCAGGCCCGGGAGGCTACACCTTC; D gene: -; J gene: TRBJ1-2; clone size: -; V gene: TRBV10-2
CDR3 protein: CAISDGSSGNTIYF; CDR3 DNA: TGTGCCATCTCTGACGGGAGCTCTGGAAACACCATATATTTT; D gene: -; J gene: TRBJ1-3; clone size: -; V gene: TRBV10-3
CDR3 protein: CASSVVLGGTEAFF; CDR3 DNA: TGTGCCAGCAGCGTAGTTCTGGGTGGCACTGAAGCTTTCTTT; D gene: -; J gene: TRBJ1-1; clone size: -; V gene: TRBV9
CDR3 protein: CASSSRAYNSYNSPLHF; CDR3 DNA: TGCGCCAGCTCGAGCAGGGCCTACAACTCCTATAATTCACCCCTCCACTTT; D gene: -; J gene: TRBJ1-6; clone size: -; V gene: TRBV10-1
CDR3 protein: CASSEGAGDPYEQYF; CDR3 DNA: TGCGCCAGCAGTGAGGGAGCGGGGGATCCCTACGAGCAGTACTTC; D gene: TRBD2; J gene: TRBJ2-7; clone size: once; V gene: TRBV10-1
CDR3 protein: CASSGATDTQYF; CDR3 DNA: TGTGCCAGCAGTGGGGCCACAGATACGCAGTATTTT; D gene: -; J gene: TRBJ2-3; clone size: -; V gene: TRBV6-1
CDR3 protein: CASSLQTGHKAYEQYF; CDR3 DNA: TGTGCCAGCAGCTTGCAAACGGGCCACAAGGCCTACGAGCAGTACTTC; D gene: -; J gene: TRBJ2-7; clone size: -; V gene: TRBV7-8
CDR3 protein: CASSPRGQLNEKLFF; CDR3 DNA: TGTGCCAGCAGCCCCCGGGGACAACTGAATGAAAAACTGTTTTTT; D gene: -; J gene: TRBJ1-4; clone size: once; V gene: TRBV9
CDR3 protein: CASSRQGSGANVLTF; CDR3 DNA: TGTGCCAGCAGCCGACAGGGTTCCGGGGCCAACGTCCTGACTTTC; D gene: TRBD1; J gene: TRBJ2-6; clone size: -; V gene: TRBV5-4
CDR3 protein: CASSPEGVVNTEAFF; CDR3 DNA: TGTGCCAGCTCACCCGAGGGGGTAGTGAACACTGAAGCTTTCTTT; D gene: -; J gene: TRBJ1-1; clone size: -; V gene: TRBV18
CDR3 protein: CASSAADRPTHNYGYTF; CDR3 DNA: TGCGCCAGCAGCGCAGCGGACAGGCCAACGCATAACTATGGCTACACCTTC; D gene: TRBD1; J gene: TRBJ1-2; clone size: -; V gene: TRBV5-1
CDR3 protein: CASSPSGGVNTGELFF; CDR3 DNA: TGTGCCAGCAGCCCTAGCGGAGGGGTAAACACCGGGGAGCTGTTTTTT; D gene: TRBD2; J gene: TRBJ2-2; clone size: -; V gene: TRBV7-6
CDR3 protein: CASSSGDRVPKNIQYF; CDR3 DNA: TGTGCCAGCAGCTCGGGCGACAGGGTGCCCAAAAACATTCAGTACTTC; D gene: TRBD1; J gene: TRBJ2-4; clone size: -; V gene: TRBV5-6
CDR3 protein: CASSLSLGENEQFF; CDR3 DNA: TGTGCCAGCAGCTTATCCTTGGGGGAAAATGAGCAGTTCTTC; D gene: -; J gene: TRBJ2-1; clone size: -; V gene: TRBV7-9
CDR3 protein: CASSFLDRGDGYTF; CDR3 DNA: TGTGCCAGCAGCTTCCTGGACAGGGGGGATGGCTACACCTTC; D gene: TRBD1; J gene: TRBJ1-2; clone size: -; V gene: TRBV11-2
CDR3 protein: CASSESRSGETQYF; CDR3 DNA: TGCGCCAGCAGTGAGTCAAGAAGTGGAGAGACCCAGTACTTC; D gene: -; J gene: TRBJ2-5; clone size: -; V gene: TRBV10-1
CDR3 protein: CASSPTVVNYGYTF; CDR3 DNA: TGTGCCAGCAGCCCGACAGTTGTCAACTATGGCTACACCTTC; D gene: -; J gene: TRBJ1-2; clone size: -; V gene: TRBV4-2
CDR3 protein: CASSTEPSGTFYGYTF; CDR3 DNA: TGTGCCAGCAGTACCGAACCCTCCGGGACCTTCTATGGCTACACCTTC; D gene: -; J gene: TRBJ1-2; clone size: -; V gene: TRBV5-6
CDR3 protein: CASSRQGAEGYTF; CDR3 DNA: TGCGCCAGCAGCAGACAGGGGGCAGAGGGCTACACCTTC; D gene: TRBD1; J gene: TRBJ1-2; clone size: -; V gene: TRBV10-2
CDR3 protein: CASSLVPRYYGYTF; CDR3 DNA: TGTGCCAGCAGCTTAGTCCCCCGGTACTATGGCTACACCTTC; D gene: -; J gene: TRBJ1-2; clone size: -; V gene: TRBV7-9
CDR3 protein: CSVGTGENNQPQHF; CDR3 DNA: TGCAGCGTCGGGACAGGGGAGAACAATCAGCCCCAGCATTTT; D gene: TRBD1; J gene: TRBJ1-5; clone size: -; V gene: TRBV29-1
CDR3 protein: CASSWLTSGVNEQFF; CDR3 DNA: TGCGCCAGCAGTTGGCTGACTAGCGGGGTTAATGAGCAGTTCTTC; D gene: TRBD2; J gene: TRBJ2-1; clone size: -; V gene: TRBV5-1
CDR3 protein: CASSSTGKVFF; CDR3 DNA: TGTGCCAGCAGTTCAACAGGGAAGGTGTTTTTT; D gene: -; J gene: TRBJ2-2; clone size: -; V gene: TRBV6-5
CDR3 protein: CASSLSGMWGNSPLHF; CDR3 DNA: TGTGCCAGCAGTTTGTCCGGTATGTGGGGGAATTCACCCCTCCACTTT; D gene: -; J gene: TRBJ1-6; clone size: -; V gene: TRBV28
CDR3 protein: CASSESTGAASPLHF; CDR3 DNA: TGCGCCAGCAGTGAGTCGACGGGGGCCGCCTCACCCCTCCACTTT; D gene: -; J gene: TRBJ1-6; clone size: -; V gene: TRBV10-1
CDR3 protein: CASSVTSRGYNEQFF; CDR3 DNA: TGTGCCAGCAGCGTTACCTCTAGGGGTTACAATGAGCAGTTCTTC; D gene: -; J gene: TRBJ2-1; clone size: -; V gene: TRBV28
CDR3 protein: CASSLRTGQDTQYF; CDR3 DNA: TGTGCCAGCAGTCTTCGGACTGGACAAGATACGCAGTATTTT; D gene: -; J gene: TRBJ2-3; clone size: once; V gene: TRBV7-2
CDR3 protein: CASSQERGEQYF; CDR3 DNA: TGCGCCAGCAGCCAAGAGAGGGGCGAGCAGTACTTC; D gene: -; J gene: TRBJ2-7; clone size: -; V gene: TRBV4-1
CDR3 protein: CASSLGGTGNQPQHF; CDR3 DNA: TGTGCCAGCAGCTTAGGGGGGACAGGCAATCAGCCCCAGCATTTT; D gene: TRBD1; J gene: TRBJ1-5; clone size: -; V gene: TRBV7-9
CDR3 protein: CASSYDGGTQYF; CDR3 DNA: TGTGCCAGCAGTTACGACGGGGGTACGCAGTATTTT; D gene: -; J gene: TRBJ2-3; clone size: -; V gene: TRBV6-6
CDR3 protein: CASSLKGQGAGELFF; CDR3 DNA: TGTGCCAGCAGCTTAAAGGGACAGGGGGCCGGGGAGCTGTTTTTT; D gene: TRBD1; J gene: TRBJ2-2; clone size: few; V gene: TRBV7-2
CDR3 protein: CASSQDRMENTIYF; CDR3 DNA: TGTGCCAGCAGCCAAGACAGGATGGAGAACACCATATATTTT; D gene: -; J gene: TRBJ1-3; clone size: -; V gene: TRBV4-2
CDR3 protein: CASSKPGAGGGASYNEQFF; CDR3 DNA: TGTGCCAGCAGCAAACCAGGCGCGGGCGGGGGGGCGTCCTACAATGAGCAGTTCTTC; D gene: TRBD2; J gene: TRBJ2-1; clone size: -; V gene: TRBV9
CDR3 protein: CASSFGVRGLGQPQHF; CDR3 DNA: TGTGCCAGCAGCTTTGGGGTTCGAGGCCTCGGTCAGCCCCAGCATTTT; D gene: -; J gene: TRBJ1-5; clone size: -; V gene: TRBV11-1
CDR3 protein: CASSARDSYSSYEQYF; CDR3 DNA: TGTGCCAGCAGCGCCAGGGACAGTTACAGCTCCTACGAGCAGTACTTC; D gene: TRBD1; J gene: TRBJ2-7; clone size: -; V gene: TRBV9
CDR3 protein: CASSTKPTGEQFF; CDR3 DNA: TGTGCCAGTAGTACCAAGCCCACAGGAGAGCAGTTCTTC; D gene: -; J gene: TRBJ2-1; clone size: once; V gene: TRBV19
CDR3 protein: CASSLDARVVTEAFF; CDR3 DNA: TGCGCCAGCAGCTTGGATGCAAGGGTCGTCACTGAAGCTTTCTTT; D gene: -; J gene: TRBJ1-1; clone size: -; V gene: TRBV5-1
CDR3 protein: CASSIGPGGKEAFF; CDR3 DNA: TGTGCCAGTAGTATAGGCCCGGGGGGAAAAGAAGCTTTCTTT; D gene: -; J gene: TRBJ1-1; clone size: -; V gene: TRBV19
CDR3 protein: CASSKPTGGKTEAFF; CDR3 DNA: TGTGCCAGCAGTAAACCGACAGGGGGCAAAACTGAAGCTTTCTTT; D gene: TRBD1; J gene: TRBJ1-1; clone size: -; V gene: TRBV28
CDR3 protein: CASSRDRAYTDTQYF; CDR3 DNA: TGTGCCAGCAGCCGCGACAGGGCCTACACAGATACGCAGTATTTT; D gene: TRBD1; J gene: TRBJ2-3; clone size: -; V gene: TRBV6-5
CDR3 protein: CASSESRRGTTVGYTF; CDR3 DNA: TGCGCCAGCAGTGAGTCTCGCCGGGGGACGACGGTTGGCTACACCTTC; D gene: -; J gene: TRBJ1-2; clone size: -; V gene: TRBV10-2
CDR3 protein: CASSGGLLGDTQYF; CDR3 DNA: TGTGCCAGTAGTGGTGGACTTCTGGGGGATACGCAGTATTTT; D gene: -; J gene: TRBJ2-3; clone size: -; V gene: TRBV19
CDR3 protein: CASTGGTGTPNSPLHF; CDR3 DNA: TGTGCCAGCACCGGAGGGACAGGGACTCCAAATTCACCCCTCCACTTT; D gene: TRBD1; J gene: TRBJ1-6; clone size: -; V gene: TRBV9
CDR3 protein: CASSLKGRTATNEKLFF; CDR3 DNA: TGTGCCAGCAGCTTGAAAGGCCGAACTGCAACTAATGAAAAACTGTTTTTT; D gene: -; J gene: TRBJ1-4; clone size: once; V gene: TRBV5-6
CDR3 protein: CASRSGVWDSPLHF; CDR3 DNA: TGTGCCAGCAGATCGGGGGTTTGGGATTCACCCCTCCACTTT; D gene: -; J gene: TRBJ1-6; clone size: -; V gene: TRBV9
CDR3 protein: CASSVEVGVGQYF; CDR3 DNA: TGTGCCAGCAGCGTAGAAGTAGGGGTCGGGCAGTATTTT; D gene: -; J gene: TRBJ2-3; clone size: -; V gene: TRBV9
CDR3 protein: CASSQTEQETQYF; CDR3 DNA: TGTGCCAGCAGCCAAACAGAGCAAGAGACCCAGTACTTC; D gene: -; J gene: TRBJ2-5; clone size: -; V gene: TRBV4-2
CDR3 protein: CASSLRTDTGELFF; CDR3 DNA: TGTGCCAGCAGCTTAAGGACAGATACCGGGGAGCTGTTTTTT; D gene: -; J gene: TRBJ2-2; clone size: -; V gene: TRBV7-8